A single sample is the source of the 7 T cell receptor beta chains below, sequenced in a study of post-analysis software for immune sequencing data. Study-wide points: TRBV segments more frequent in patients than in controls numbered five and included TRBV5-6, TRBV5-1 and TRBV20-1.

Their specific antigens are unknown. The authors incorporated unique molecular identifiers into the TCR beta cDNA libraries. TCRdb itself ran the PCR reads through MiXCR, one entry per CDR3 protein. Here the sample spans fewer than 850,000 distinct CDR3 sequences, roughly 29% being singletons. Sequenced sample: blood. The receptors derive from a girl aged 10-17 years with multiple sclerosis.

The CDR3 sequence is CSAGRRGLGYGYTF. The CDR3 DNA is TGCAGTGCTGGCCGTCGGGGGCTCGGCTATGGCTACACCTTC. The genes are TRBV20-1 and TRBJ1-2; a possible D gene is TRBD1 (6 bases). This CDR3 has 14 residues. Trimming cost V 5 bases and J 4 bases, with 17 bases left between them. Germline CDR1 is DFQATT and CDR2 is SNEGSKA (reference sequence).

The rearrangement links TRBV6-6 to TRBJ2-7; D remains ambiguous. Germline-derived CDR1 and CDR2 are MNHNY and SVGAGI (reference sequence). The CDR3 runs to 11 residues. The V and J ends lost 2 bases and 10 bases respectively, with 9 bases between them. CDR3 DNA: TGTGCCAGCAGTTACCGGCAGTCCCAGTACTTC. This codes for CASSYRQSQYF.

V is TRBV5-1 and J is TRBJ2-1; 8 bases agree with TRBD1. Unmatched junction bases numbered 6, after V lost 4 bases and J lost 6 bases. This CDR3 contains 14 residues. Germline lookup yields CDR1 SGHRS and CDR2 YFSETQ. The CDR3 protein is CASSLDTGGNEQFF. The DNA for the CDR3 is TGCGCCAGCAGCCTCGACACAGGGGGCAATGAGCAGTTCTTC.

The table lists this clonotype with a few counts. DNA of the CDR3: TGTGCCAGCAAATCCAGCTTAGGTTTAGGCAATCAGCCCCAGCATTTT. Translated, it gives CASKSSLGLGNQPQHF. The chain joins TRBV6-6 to TRBJ1-5; D gene uncertain. The V end lost 7 bases, the J end lost 2 bases, and 18 bases lay between the germline ends. The germline gives CDR1 MNHNY, CDR2 SVGAGI (reference sequence). The CDR3 has 16 amino acids.

The J gene is TRBJ1-5, the V gene TRBV20-1; a possible D gene is TRBD1 (5 bases). CDR3 length: 14 residues. Trimming removed 6 bases from V and 3 bases from J, with 15 bases in between. Germline V gives CDR1 DFQATT, CDR2 SNEGSKA (reference sequence). The CDR3 is CSARGRDFNQPQHF. The CDR3 DNA reads as TGCAGTGCCCGGGGACGGGATTTCAATCAGCCCCAGCATTTT.

The chain employs TRBV10-3 and TRBJ2-5, with 7 bases that match TRBD1. The DNA end lines up better with TRBJ2-7; the J call may be wrong. Per the germline V gene, CDR1 is ENHRY and CDR2 is SYGVKD. CDR3 length: 15 residues. CDR3 sequence reads: CAISAPGTVSYEQYF. DNA of the CDR3: TGTGCCATCAGCGCACCCGGGACAGTTTCCTACGAGCAGTACTTC.

CDR3 sequence: CASTYSLDRGYGYTF. The CDR3 nucleotides are TGTGCCAGCACCTACTCCTTAGACAGGGGATATGGCTACACCTTC. The rearrangement uses TRBV6-1 and TRBJ1-2; 8 positions match TRBD1. Losses at the gene ends were 7 bases for V and 5 bases for J; bases not matched to a gene: 12. Germline CDR1 and CDR2: MNHNS and SASEGT. This CDR3 contains 15 residues.